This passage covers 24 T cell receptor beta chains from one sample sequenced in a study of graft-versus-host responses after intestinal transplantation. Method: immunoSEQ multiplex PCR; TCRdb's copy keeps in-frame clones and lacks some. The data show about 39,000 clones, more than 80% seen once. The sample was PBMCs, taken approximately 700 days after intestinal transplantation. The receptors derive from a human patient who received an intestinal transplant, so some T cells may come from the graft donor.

DNA of the CDR3: TGTGCCAGTACACTAGGCATGAGGCCGAATGAGCAGTTCTTC. Translating gives CASTLGMRPNEQFF. V and J are TRBV19 and TRBJ2-1; tentatively, D is TRBD2 (5 bases). Germline V gene sequence: CDR1 LNHDA, CDR2 SQIVND (reference sequence). V lost 7 bases, J lost 7 bases, and 17 bases lay in between. The CDR3 has 14 residues.

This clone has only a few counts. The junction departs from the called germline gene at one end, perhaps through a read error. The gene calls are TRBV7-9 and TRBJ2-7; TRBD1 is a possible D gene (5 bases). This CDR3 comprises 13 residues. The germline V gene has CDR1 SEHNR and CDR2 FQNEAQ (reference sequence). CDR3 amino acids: CASSLNQGGERRF. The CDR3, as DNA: TGTGCCAGCAGCTTAAATCAGGGTGGAGAACGGCGCTTC.

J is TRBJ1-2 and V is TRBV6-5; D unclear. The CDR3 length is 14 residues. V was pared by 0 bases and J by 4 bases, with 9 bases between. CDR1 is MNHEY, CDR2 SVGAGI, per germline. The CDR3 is CASSYSDALYGYTF. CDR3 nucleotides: TGTGCCAGCAGTTACTCCGATGCCCTCTATGGCTACACCTTC.

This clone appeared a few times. The CDR3 region is CASSYSTRREREQYF. The CDR3 nucleotides read TGTGCCAGCAGTTACTCGACTAGAAGAGAGCGGGAGCAGTACTTC. This chain links TRBV6-5 with TRBJ2-7, with D tentatively TRBD2 (6 bases). The germline V gene encodes CDR1 MNHEY and CDR2 SVGAGI. V was pared by 0 bases and J by 7 bases, with 16 bases between. The CDR3 has 15 amino acids.

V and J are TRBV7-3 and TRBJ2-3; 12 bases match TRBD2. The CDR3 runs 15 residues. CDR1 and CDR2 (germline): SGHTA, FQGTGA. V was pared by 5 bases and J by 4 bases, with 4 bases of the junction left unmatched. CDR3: CASSATSGRSDTQYF. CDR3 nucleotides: TGTGCCAGCAGCGCCACTAGCGGGAGGTCAGATACGCAGTATTTT.

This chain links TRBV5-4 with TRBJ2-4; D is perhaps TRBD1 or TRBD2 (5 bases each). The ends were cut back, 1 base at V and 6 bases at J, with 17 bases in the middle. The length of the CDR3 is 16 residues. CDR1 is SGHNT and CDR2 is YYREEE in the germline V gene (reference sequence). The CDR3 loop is CASSLRRGDGPNIQYF. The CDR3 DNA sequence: TGTGCCAGCAGCTTGCGTCGAGGGGACGGTCCAAACATTCAGTACTTC. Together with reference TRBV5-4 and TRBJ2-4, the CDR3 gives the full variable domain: ETGVTQSPTHLIKTRGQQVTLRCSSQSGHNTVSWYQQALGQGPQFIFQYYREEENGRGNFPPRFSGLQFPNYSSELNVNALELDDSALYLCASSLRRGDGPNIQYFGAGTRLSVL.

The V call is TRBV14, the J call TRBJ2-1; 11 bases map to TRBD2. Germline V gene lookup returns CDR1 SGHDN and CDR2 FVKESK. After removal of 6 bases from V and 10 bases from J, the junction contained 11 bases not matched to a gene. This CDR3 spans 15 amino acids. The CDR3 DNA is TGTGCCAGCAGTCCTAGACTAGCGGGGTCCGGAGAGCAGTTCTTC. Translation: CASSPRLAGSGEQFF.

CDR3 residues: CSVVYRAVSTEAFF. The DNA of the CDR3 is TGCAGCGTTGTATACAGGGCCGTCTCCACTGAAGCTTTCTTT. This rearrangement joins TRBV29-1 to TRBJ1-1; D is perhaps TRBD1 (6 bases). Germline loops: CDR1 SQVTM, CDR2 ANQGSEA. The germline V and J ends were trimmed by 4 bases and 4 bases, with 16 bases remaining between them. The CDR3 totals 14 residues.

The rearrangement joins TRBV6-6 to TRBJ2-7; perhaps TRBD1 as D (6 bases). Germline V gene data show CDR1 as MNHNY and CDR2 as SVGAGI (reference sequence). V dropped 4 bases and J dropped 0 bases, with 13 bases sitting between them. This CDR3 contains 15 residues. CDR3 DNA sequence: TGTGCCAGCAGTTCCGACAGGACCCCCTCCTACGAGCAGTACTTC. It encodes CASSSDRTPSYEQYF.

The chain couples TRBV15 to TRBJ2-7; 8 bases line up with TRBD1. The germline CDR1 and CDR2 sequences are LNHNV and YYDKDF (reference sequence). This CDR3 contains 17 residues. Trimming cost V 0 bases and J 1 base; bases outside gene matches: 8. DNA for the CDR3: TGTGCCACCAGCAGAGATCGTAACAGGGGGACGTCCTACGAGCAGTACTTC. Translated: CATSRDRNRGTSYEQYF.

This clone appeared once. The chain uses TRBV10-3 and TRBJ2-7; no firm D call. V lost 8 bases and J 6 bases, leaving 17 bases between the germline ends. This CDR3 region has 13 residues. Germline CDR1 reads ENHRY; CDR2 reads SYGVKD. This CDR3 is CAILGRPSGEQYF. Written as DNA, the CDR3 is TGTGCCATCCTCGGGCGGCCCTCCGGCGAGCAGTACTTC.

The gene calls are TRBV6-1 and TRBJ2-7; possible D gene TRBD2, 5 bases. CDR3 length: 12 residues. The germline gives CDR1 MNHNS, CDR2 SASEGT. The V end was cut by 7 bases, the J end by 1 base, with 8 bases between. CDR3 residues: CASTGLSYEQYF. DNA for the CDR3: TGTGCCAGCACCGGACTGTCCTACGAGCAGTACTTC.

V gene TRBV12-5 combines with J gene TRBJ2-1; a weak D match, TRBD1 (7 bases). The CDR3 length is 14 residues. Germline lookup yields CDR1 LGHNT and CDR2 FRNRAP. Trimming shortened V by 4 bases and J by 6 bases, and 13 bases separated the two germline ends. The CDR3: CASGWGAGGNEQFF. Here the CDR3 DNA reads TGTGCTAGTGGTTGGGGGGCAGGGGGCAATGAGCAGTTCTTC.

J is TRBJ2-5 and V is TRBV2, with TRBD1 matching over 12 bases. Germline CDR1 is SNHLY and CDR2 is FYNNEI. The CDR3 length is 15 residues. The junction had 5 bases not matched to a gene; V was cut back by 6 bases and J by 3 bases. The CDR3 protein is CASRRDRGPKETQYF. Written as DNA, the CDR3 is TGTGCCAGCAGGCGGGACAGGGGGCCCAAAGAGACCCAGTACTTC.

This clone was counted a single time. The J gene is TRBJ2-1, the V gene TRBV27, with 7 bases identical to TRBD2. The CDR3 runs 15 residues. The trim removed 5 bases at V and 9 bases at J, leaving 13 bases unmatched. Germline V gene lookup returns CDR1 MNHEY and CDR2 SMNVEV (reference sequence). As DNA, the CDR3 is TGTGCCAGCAGTACTCTAGCTCCGGGGGAGGGTGAGCAGTTCTTC. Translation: CASSTLAPGEGEQFF.

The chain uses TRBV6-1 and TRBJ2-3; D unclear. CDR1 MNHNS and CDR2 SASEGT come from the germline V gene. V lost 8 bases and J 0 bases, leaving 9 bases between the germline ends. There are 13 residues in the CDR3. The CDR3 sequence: CASGQLSTDTQYF. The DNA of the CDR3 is TGTGCCAGCGGTCAACTTAGCACAGATACGCAGTATTTT.

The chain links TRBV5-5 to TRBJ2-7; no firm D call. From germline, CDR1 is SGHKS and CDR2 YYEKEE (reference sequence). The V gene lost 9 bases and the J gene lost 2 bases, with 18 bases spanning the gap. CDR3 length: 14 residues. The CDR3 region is CATTPVYGPYEQYF. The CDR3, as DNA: TGTGCCACGACGCCGGTATACGGACCCTACGAGCAGTACTTC.

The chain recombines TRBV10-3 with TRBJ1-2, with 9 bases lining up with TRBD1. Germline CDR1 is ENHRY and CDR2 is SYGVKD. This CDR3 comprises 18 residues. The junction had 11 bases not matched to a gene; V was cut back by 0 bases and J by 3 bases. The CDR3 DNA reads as TGTGCCATCAGTGAGTCCGCGACTACAGGGGGCATTGACTATGGCTACACCTTC. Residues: CAISESATTGGIDYGYTF.

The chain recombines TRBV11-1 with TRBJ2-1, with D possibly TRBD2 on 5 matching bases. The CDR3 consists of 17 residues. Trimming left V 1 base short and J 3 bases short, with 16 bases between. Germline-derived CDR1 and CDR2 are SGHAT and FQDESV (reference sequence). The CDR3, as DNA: TGTGCCAGCAGCTTAGTCTTGGTCGTAGAGGGCTACAATGAGCAGTTCTTC. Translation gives CASSLVLVVEGYNEQFF.

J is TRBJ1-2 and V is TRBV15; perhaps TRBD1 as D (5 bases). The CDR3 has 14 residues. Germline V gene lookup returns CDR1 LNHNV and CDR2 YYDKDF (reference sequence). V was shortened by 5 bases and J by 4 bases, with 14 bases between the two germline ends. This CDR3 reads CATSPRGFLYGYTF. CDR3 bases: TGTGCCACCAGCCCTCGGGGCTTTCTCTATGGCTACACCTTC.

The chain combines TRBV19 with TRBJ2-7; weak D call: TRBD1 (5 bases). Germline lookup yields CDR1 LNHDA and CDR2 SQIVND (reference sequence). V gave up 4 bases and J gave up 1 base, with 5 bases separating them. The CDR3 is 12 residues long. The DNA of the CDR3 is TGTGCCAGTAGTACAGGGTCCTACGAGCAGTACTTC. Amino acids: CASSTGSYEQYF. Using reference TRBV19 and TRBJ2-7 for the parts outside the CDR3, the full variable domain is DGGITQSPKYLFRKEGQNVTLSCEQNLNHDAMYWYRQDPGQGLRLIYYSQIVNDFQKGDIAEGYSVSREKKESFPLTVTSAQKNPTAFYLCASSTGSYEQYFGPGTRLTVT.

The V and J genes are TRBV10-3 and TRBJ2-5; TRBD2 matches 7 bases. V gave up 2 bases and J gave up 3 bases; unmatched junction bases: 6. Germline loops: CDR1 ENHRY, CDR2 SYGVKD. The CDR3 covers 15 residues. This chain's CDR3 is CAISEMVAGEETQYF. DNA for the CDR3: TGTGCCATCAGTGAGATGGTGGCGGGGGAAGAGACCCAGTACTTC.

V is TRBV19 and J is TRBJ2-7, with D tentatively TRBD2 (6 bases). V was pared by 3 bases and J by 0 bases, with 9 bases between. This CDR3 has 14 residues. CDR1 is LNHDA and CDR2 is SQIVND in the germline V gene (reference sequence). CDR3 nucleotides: TGTGCCAGTAGTATTTCCGGGAGCTCCTACGAGCAGTACTTC. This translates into CASSISGSSYEQYF. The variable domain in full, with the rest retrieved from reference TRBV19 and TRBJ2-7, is DGGITQSPKYLFRKEGQNVTLSCEQNLNHDAMYWYRQDPGQGLRLIYYSQIVNDFQKGDIAEGYSVSREKKESFPLTVTSAQKNPTAFYLCASSISGSSYEQYFGPGTRLTVT.

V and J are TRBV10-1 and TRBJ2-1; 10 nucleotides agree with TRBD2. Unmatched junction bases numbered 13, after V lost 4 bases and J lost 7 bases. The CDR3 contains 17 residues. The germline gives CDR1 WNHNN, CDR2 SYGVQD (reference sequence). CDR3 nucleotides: TGCGCCAGCAGTGGGGGAATAGCGGGAGGTCCAGAAAATGAGCAGTTCTTC. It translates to CASSGGIAGGPENEQFF.